Here is one TCR beta chain with its context. The sample holds other DNA sequences that translate to the same CDR3. Data came from immunoSEQ multiplex PCR; TCRdb stores just in-frame clones and leaves some out. The sample shows about 86,000 clones, around 90% of them seen only once. This sample was included in a study of OX40 agonist ivuxolimab in advanced cancers. V lost 1 base to trimming and J lost 3 bases, with 3 bases between them. CDR3 size: 12 residues. In germline, CDR1 is KGHSH, CDR2 LQKENI. The TCR was taken from an adult with an advanced solid tumor such as melanoma, head and neck, liver or kidney cancer. The sequenced sample was CD4+ or CD8+ T cells sorted from blood, obtained in a trial of the OX40 agonist ivuxolimab. V is TRBV18 and J is TRBJ1-2, with no clear D. The CDR3 loop is CASSPRDYGYTF. CDR3 in DNA: TGTGCCAGCTCACCACGGGACTATGGCTACACCTTC.